Listed here are 16 T cell receptor beta chains from one sample, sequenced in a study of blood T cell repertoires in COVID-19. Produced via immunoSEQ multiplex PCR; TCRdb's table is partial and in-frame only. Seen here are 270,000 or so clones, around 85% observed once, and the top ten hold more than 1.2%. Sequenced input: peripheral blood. All receptors derive from a human donor with COVID-19, enrolled during active disease. The donor label of this sample is uncertain.

CDR3 sequence (DNA): TGTGCCAGCAGCTTAGCGCTCCAGGGGGCTGTCTACACCTTC. This encodes CASSLALQGAVYTF. The rearrangement uses TRBV7-9 and TRBJ1-2; TRBD1 agrees at 8 bases. V was pared by 0 bases and J by 10 bases, with 7 bases of the junction left unmatched. The germline V gene encodes CDR1 SEHNR and CDR2 FQNEAQ (reference sequence). The CDR3 is 14 amino acids.

This clone was seen only once. The gene calls are TRBV5-6 and TRBJ2-6; D possibly corresponds to TRBD2 (6 bases). V was trimmed by 2 bases and J by 0 bases, leaving 12 bases between them. The CDR3 spans 17 residues. The germline V gene has CDR1 SGHDT and CDR2 YYEEEE. The CDR3 region is CASSFERRASGANVLTF. The DNA for the CDR3 is TGTGCCAGCAGCTTTGAAAGGAGGGCCTCTGGGGCCAACGTCCTGACTTTC.

Only a few counts were recorded for this clone. V usage is TRBV7-3 and J usage is TRBJ2-2; TRBD2 matches at 7 bases. Germline values: CDR1 SGHTA, CDR2 FQGTGA. The CDR3 totals 16 residues. With V trimmed by 4 bases and J by 4 bases, 9 bases remained unmatched. The CDR3: CASSSPTTSSTGELFF. In DNA, the CDR3 is TGTGCCAGCAGCTCCCCTACGACTAGCAGCACCGGGGAGCTGTTTTTT.

The genes are TRBV10-2 and TRBJ2-1, with TRBD1 as a possible D gene (6 bases). This CDR3 contains 18 residues. The germline V gene encodes CDR1 WSHSY and CDR2 SAAADI. Between the trimmed V and J ends, which lost 2 bases and 0 bases, there was a span of 17 bases. DNA for the CDR3: TGCGCCAGCAGTGAGCCGCACGGGGACATCGGCTCCTACAATGAGCAGTTCTTC. Protein product: CASSEPHGDIGSYNEQFF.

The chain has TRBV6-5 and TRBJ2-7, with D maybe TRBD2 (6 bases). V dropped 6 bases and J dropped 2 bases, with 11 bases sitting between them. Germline loops: CDR1 MNHEY, CDR2 SVGAGI. The CDR3 has 13 residues. The CDR3 region is CASSLAVAYEQYF. CDR3 nucleotides: TGTGCCAGCAGCTTAGCGGTTGCCTACGAGCAGTACTTC.

In its sample, this clone was seen a few times. The chain joins TRBV5-1 to TRBJ2-2, with D hard to call. CDR1 and CDR2 from the germline V gene are SGHRS and YFSETQ. The CDR3 runs 15 residues. V was clipped by 4 bases and J by 6 bases, with 16 bases between them. CDR3 amino acids: CASSLRRFGAGELFF. The CDR3 DNA reads as TGCGCCAGCAGCCTACGTCGGTTCGGAGCCGGGGAGCTGTTTTTT.

This clone was counted once. CDR3: CASSPGANQPQHF. In DNA form, the CDR3 reads TGTGCCAGTAGCCCAGGGGCCAATCAGCCCCAGCATTTT. The V call is TRBV19, the J call TRBJ1-5, with a weak D call TRBD1 (6 bases). Germline V gives CDR1 LNHDA, CDR2 SQIVND (reference sequence). This CDR3 is built from 13 residues. V was clipped by 6 bases and J by 3 bases, with 9 bases between them.

This clone was detected many times. The chain employs TRBV7-9 and TRBJ1-1; tentatively, D is TRBD1 (5 bases). In germline, CDR1 is SEHNR, CDR2 FQNEAQ (reference sequence). CDR3 length: 15 residues. The V end lost 1 base, the J end lost 1 base, and 10 bases lay between the germline ends. DNA for the CDR3: TGTGCCAGCAGCTTAGAATCAAGGGGGAACACTGAAGCTTTCTTT. This codes for CASSLESRGNTEAFF.

V usage is TRBV28 and J usage is TRBJ1-4, with D possibly matching TRBD1 (5 bases). The V and J ends lost 6 bases and 8 bases respectively, with 13 bases between them. This CDR3 region has 13 residues. CDR1 MDHEN and CDR2 SYDVKM come from the germline V gene. The CDR3: CASREQGREKLFF. DNA of the CDR3: TGTGCCAGCAGAGAGCAGGGAAGGGAAAAACTGTTTTTT. Full variable domain (outside the CDR3, taken from reference TRBV28 and TRBJ1-4): DVKVTQSSRYLVKRTGEKVFLECVQDMDHENMFWYRQDPGLGLRLIYFSYDVKMKEKGDIPEGYSVSREKKERFSLILESASTNQTSMYLCASREQGREKLFFGSGTQLSVL.

V is TRBV7-3 and J is TRBJ2-2; 10 nucleotides agree with TRBD1. With 4 bases clipped from V and 6 bases from J, the junction kept 5 bases outside the gene matches. This CDR3 is built from 15 residues. Germline lookup yields CDR1 SGHTA and CDR2 FQGTGA. CDR3 DNA sequence: TGTGCCAGCAGCTCCCGACAGGGGGCGTCCGGGGAGCTGTTTTTT. Its translation: CASSSRQGASGELFF.

V gene TRBV7-2 combines with J gene TRBJ2-7, with 12 nucleotides matching TRBD2. Germline V lookup: CDR1 SGHTA, CDR2 FQGNSA. The CDR3 is made up of 15 amino acids. V shed 2 bases, J shed 6 bases, and the junction held 5 bases outside the gene matches. The CDR3 bases are TGTGCCAGCAGCTTACCGACTAGCGGGAGAGTCGAGCAGTACTTC. It codes for CASSLPTSGRVEQYF.

This rearrangement joins TRBV28 to TRBJ2-7; TRBD1 might be the D (5 bases). Per the germline V gene, CDR1 is MDHEN and CDR2 is SYDVKM. CDR3 length: 13 residues. V was pared by 7 bases and J by 6 bases, with 16 bases between. CDR3 sequence: CASITTAYGEQYF. The CDR3 nucleotides read TGTGCCAGCATTACGACAGCGTACGGCGAGCAGTACTTC.

This chain connects TRBV4-1 to TRBJ2-5; 8 bases are a match to TRBD2. CDR3 length: 16 residues. CDR1 is MGHRA and CDR2 is YSYEKL in the germline V gene. The J segment lost 5 bases and the V segment lost 0 bases, leaving 8 bases of the junction unmatched. CDR3 DNA sequence: TGCGCCAGCAGCCAAGATTCCAGCGGGAGAGGGGAGACCCAGTACTTC. Its translation: CASSQDSSGRGETQYF.

V and J are TRBV4-1 and TRBJ1-3; tentatively, D is TRBD1 (5 bases). CDR3 size: 13 residues. Deletions cut 5 bases from V and 7 bases from J, with 12 bases between. Germline loops: CDR1 MGHRA, CDR2 YSYEKL. CDR3 region: CASSTMGGNTIYF. CDR3 sequence (DNA): TGCGCCAGCAGCACTATGGGGGGTAACACCATATATTTT.

The rearrangement links TRBV6-4 to TRBJ2-1; 7 bases fit TRBD2. The CDR3 has 15 amino acids. Trimming at V came to 4 bases and at J to 6 bases, leaving 9 bases not matched to a gene. Looked up from germline, CDR1 is MRHNA and CDR2 is SNTAGT. This chain's CDR3 is CASSVVGGSVNEQFF. For the CDR3, the DNA is TGTGCCAGCAGTGTGGTTGGCGGGAGTGTCAATGAGCAGTTCTTC.

CDR3 residues: CASSLDVAGTYNEQFF. In nucleotides, the CDR3 is TGCGCCAGCAGCTTGGATGTAGCGGGAACCTACAATGAGCAGTTCTTC. V and J are TRBV5-1 and TRBJ2-1; 8 bases align to TRBD2. V lost 0 bases to trimming and J lost 2 bases; unmatched junction nucleotides: 4. Germline CDR1 reads SGHRS; CDR2 reads YFSETQ. The CDR3 is 16 residues long.